This T cell receptor beta chain was retrieved from a study of CD8 T cells in ankylosing spondylitis. TCRdb fed the 5' RACE reads into MiXCR, producing one record per CDR3 protein. The repertoire has around 280,000 distinct CDR3 sequences, around 19% of them found once; the top ten carry less than 9.5%. The V and J ends lost 4 bases and 3 bases, in that order; junction bases with no gene match: 5. CDR3 length: 15 amino acids. The germline V gene has CDR1 SGHRS and CDR2 YFSETQ. The V gene is TRBV5-1, the J gene TRBJ2-2, with 8 bases identical to TRBD2. The sample was blood, either unsorted or a sorted T cell fraction (not recorded which). The source of this sequence is a male donor with ankylosing spondylitis or in good health (not recorded which). This CDR3 reads CASSLAGGDTGELFF. DNA for the CDR3: TGCGCCAGCAGCCTGGCGGGGGGAGACACCGGGGAGCTGTTTTTT.